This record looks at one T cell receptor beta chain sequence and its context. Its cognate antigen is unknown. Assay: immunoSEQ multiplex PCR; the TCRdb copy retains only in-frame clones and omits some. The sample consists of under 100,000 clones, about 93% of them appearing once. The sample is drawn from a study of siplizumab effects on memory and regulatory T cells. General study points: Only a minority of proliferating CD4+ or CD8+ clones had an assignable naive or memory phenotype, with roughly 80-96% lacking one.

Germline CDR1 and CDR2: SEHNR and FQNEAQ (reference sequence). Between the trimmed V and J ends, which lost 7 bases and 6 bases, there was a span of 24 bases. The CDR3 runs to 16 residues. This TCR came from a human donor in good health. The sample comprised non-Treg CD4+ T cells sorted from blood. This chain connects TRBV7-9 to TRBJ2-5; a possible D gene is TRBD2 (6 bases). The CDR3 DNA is TGTGCCAGCACCTACGGAGGGGCCCAAAGAGGGAAGACCCAGTACTTC. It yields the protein CASTYGGAQRGKTQYF.